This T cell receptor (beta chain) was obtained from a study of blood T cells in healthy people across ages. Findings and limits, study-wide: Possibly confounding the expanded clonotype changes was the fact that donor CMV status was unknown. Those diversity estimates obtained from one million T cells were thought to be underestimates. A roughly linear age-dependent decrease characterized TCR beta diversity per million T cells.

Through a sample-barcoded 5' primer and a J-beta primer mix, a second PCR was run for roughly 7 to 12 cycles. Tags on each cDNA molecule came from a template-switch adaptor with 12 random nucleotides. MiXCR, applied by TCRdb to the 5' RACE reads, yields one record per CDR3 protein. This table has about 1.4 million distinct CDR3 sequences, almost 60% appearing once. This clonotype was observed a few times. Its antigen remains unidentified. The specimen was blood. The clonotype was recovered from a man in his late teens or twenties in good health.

DNA of the CDR3: TGTGCCAGCAGTTTACAGGTTGCAGGGGCCAACGTCCTGACTTTC. It specifies CASSLQVAGANVLTF. The rearrangement joins TRBV27 to TRBJ2-6; no firm D call. CDR3 length: 15 residues. Between the trimmed V and J ends, which lost 2 bases and 4 bases, there was a span of 9 bases. Germline-derived CDR1 and CDR2 are MNHEY and SMNVEV (reference sequence).